The 30 T cell receptor beta chains reported below all come from one sample, sequenced in a study of T cell repertoires in cytomegalovirus infection. TCRdb reprocessed the reads with MiXCR, giving one entry per CDR3 protein. The profile shows just under 550,000 distinct CDR3 sequences, approximately 26% of them singletons. The sample taken for sequencing was PBMCs. The receptors shown here come from a human donor in good health (CMV status not recorded). Some clones in this sample may be carry-over from other donors' samples.

The chain uses TRBV7-9 and TRBJ2-5, with 12 nucleotides matching TRBD2. CDR1 SEHNR and CDR2 FQNEAQ come from the germline V gene (reference sequence). This CDR3 comprises 17 residues. V lost 5 bases to trimming and J lost 1 base; unmatched junction nucleotides: 8. In nucleotides, the CDR3 is TGTGCCAGCAGCCTCAATCCTAGCGGGAGGGGCCAAGAGACCCAGTACTTC. Residues: CASSLNPSGRGQETQYF.

This rearrangement joins TRBV18 to TRBJ2-5; D ambiguous. Germline CDR1 and CDR2: KGHSH and LQKENI. There are 15 residues in the CDR3. V gave up 4 bases and J gave up 5 bases, with 17 bases separating them. CDR3 sequence reads: CASSQTAGQKETQYF. CDR3 bases: TGTGCCAGCTCACAGACGGCCGGTCAGAAGGAGACCCAGTACTTC.

This clonotype turned up a few times. The chain is built from TRBV5-1 and TRBJ2-7; 8 bases are a match to TRBD1. Germline lookup yields CDR1 SGHRS and CDR2 YFSETQ. CDR3 length: 14 residues. The V and J ends lost 0 bases and 6 bases, in that order; junction bases with no gene match: 5. The CDR3 nucleotides read TGCGCCAGCAGCTTGGTCGGACAGGGATCCGAGCAGTACGTC. Residues: CASSLVGQGSEQYV.

This clonotype was detected a few times. This chain joins TRBV6-6 and TRBJ1-6, with D unresolved. The V and J ends lost 6 bases and 0 bases respectively, with 18 bases between them. The germline CDR1 and CDR2 sequences are MNHNY and SVGAGI (reference sequence). The CDR3 length is 18 residues. This chain's CDR3 is CASSNDVGLGSYNSPLHF. For the CDR3, the DNA is TGTGCCAGCAGCAACGACGTTGGATTGGGCTCCTATAATTCACCCCTCCACTTT.

This clonotype was detected ten times or more. The chain is built from TRBV7-2 and TRBJ2-1, with TRBD2 matching 9 bases. The CDR3 is 17 residues long. The germline CDR1 and CDR2 sequences are SGHTA and FQGNSA. Trimming at V came to 2 bases and at J to 11 bases, leaving 16 bases not matched to a gene. The chain's CDR3 is CASSLWGTSTLMVQQFF. The DNA of the CDR3 is TGTGCCAGCAGCTTATGGGGGACTAGCACCCTAATGGTGCAGCAGTTCTTC. The full variable domain, completed using reference TRBV7-2 and TRBJ2-1, is GAGVSQSPSNKVTEKGKDVELRCDPISGHTALYWYRQSLGQGLEFLIYFQGNSAPDKSGLPSDRFSAERTGGSVSTLTIQRTQQEDSAVYLCASSLWGTSTLMVQQFFGPGTRLTVL.

The chain has TRBV6-5 and TRBJ2-1; 8 nucleotides agree with TRBD2. V shed 6 bases and J 6 bases; nucleotides not matched to a gene: 10. Germline-derived CDR1 and CDR2 are MNHEY and SVGAGI. The CDR3 extends over 15 amino acids. CDR3 bases: TGTGCCAGCAGCTTAAAAACCGGGACTAGCAATGAGCAGTTCTTC. This translates into CASSLKTGTSNEQFF.

For the CDR3, the DNA is TGTGCCAGCAGTGCTCCCACGGACGGAAGCAATCAGCCCCAGCATTTT. Protein product: CASSAPTDGSNQPQHF. The chain links TRBV25-1 to TRBJ1-5; D not certain. Trimming cost V 4 bases and J 1 base, with 14 bases left between them. Germline V CDR1 and CDR2: MGHDK, SYGVNS. The length of the CDR3 is 16 residues.

The chain employs TRBV12-5 and TRBJ2-3; possible D gene TRBD1, 6 bases. Per germline, CDR1 LGHNT and CDR2 FRNRAP. This CDR3 is built from 14 residues. Trimming removed 6 bases from V and 4 bases from J, with 14 bases in between. In DNA, the CDR3 is TGTGCTAGTGGACGGGACAATCTGGCAGATACGCAGTATTTT. Translating gives CASGRDNLADTQYF.

In this sample, this clonotype turned up a few times. One junction end disagrees with the germline gene, perhaps due to a read error. The chain joins TRBV27 to TRBJ2-3; 11 bases fit TRBD2. CDR1 MNHEY and CDR2 SMNVEV come from the germline V gene (reference sequence). The CDR3 is 16 amino acids. CDR3 DNA sequence: TGTGCCAGCAGTAATTTAGCGGGAGGGAGCACGGATACGCAGTATTTT. This sequence encodes CASSNLAGGSTDTQYF.

This clonotype was seen more than once but under ten times. This chain uses TRBV28 with TRBJ1-2; D unclear. Per the germline V gene, CDR1 is MDHEN and CDR2 is SYDVKM. CDR3 length: 13 amino acids. V lost 7 bases to trimming and J lost 4 bases, with 13 bases between them. DNA for the CDR3: TGTGCCAGCACCACCCTGACGGCCTATGGCTACACCTTC. Protein sequence: CASTTLTAYGYTF.

This rearrangement joins TRBV28 to TRBJ1-4; 9 positions match TRBD1. V was clipped by 6 bases and J by 8 bases; unmatched bases: 13. This CDR3 is built from 16 residues. Germline loops: CDR1 MDHEN, CDR2 SYDVKM. The CDR3 loop reads CASRLRQGEWREKLFF. The CDR3, as DNA: TGTGCCAGCAGATTGCGACAGGGGGAGTGGAGGGAAAAACTGTTTTTT.

V usage is TRBV6-1 and J usage is TRBJ2-1, with D perhaps matching TRBD1 (6 bases). Trimming took off 2 bases at V and 0 bases at J, with 14 bases between the two ends. CDR1 is MNHNS and CDR2 is SASEGT in the germline V gene. The CDR3 covers 17 residues. The chain's CDR3 is CASSERVTGSSYNEQFF. DNA of the CDR3: TGTGCCAGCAGTGAAAGGGTGACAGGTAGCTCCTACAATGAGCAGTTCTTC.

This clonotype came up once. The chain employs TRBV6-6 and TRBJ2-1; D call uncertain. V lost 8 bases to trimming and J lost 0 bases, with 8 bases between them. This CDR3 has 13 amino acids. The germline gives CDR1 MNHNY, CDR2 SVGAGI (reference sequence). The CDR3 is CASGRSSYNEQFF. CDR3 in DNA: TGTGCCAGCGGCAGAAGCTCCTACAATGAGCAGTTCTTC.

Here the CDR3 DNA reads TGTGCCAGCAGCTTAGATCTCATGAACACTGAAGCTTTCTTT. Its protein is CASSLDLMNTEAFF. J is TRBJ1-1 and V is TRBV11-2; no clear D gene. Per germline, CDR1 SGHAT and CDR2 FQNNGV. V was clipped by 0 bases and J by 0 bases, with 5 bases between them. This CDR3 has 14 residues.

This clonotype was counted a single time. This chain connects TRBV27 to TRBJ1-1, with a possible D match to TRBD1 (6 bases). Germline V gene sequence: CDR1 MNHEY, CDR2 SMNVEV (reference sequence). V was cut by 0 bases and J by 2 bases, with 10 bases left in between. The CDR3 runs 15 residues. The CDR3: CASSLSTGRNTEAFF. The DNA for the CDR3 is TGTGCCAGCAGTTTATCGACAGGACGAAACACTGAAGCTTTCTTT.

Ten or more counts support this clonotype. The chain employs TRBV10-3 and TRBJ1-6, with TRBD1 matching 9 bases. The germline CDR1 and CDR2 sequences are ENHRY and SYGVKD. Trimming took 2 bases from V and 3 from J; bases not matched to a gene: 8. The CDR3 length is 18 residues. CDR3: CAISEPVGQGIYNSPLHF. DNA for the CDR3: TGTGCCATCAGTGAGCCCGTTGGACAGGGGATCTATAATTCACCCCTCCACTTT.

This clonotype was picked up many times. The gene calls are TRBV7-2 and TRBJ1-2; D gene ambiguous. Trimming shortened V by 5 bases and J by 4 bases, and 14 bases separated the two germline ends. Germline assignment: CDR1 SGHTA and CDR2 FQGNSA. This CDR3 comprises 14 residues. The CDR3 is CASSHNPLTYGYTF. The CDR3 nucleotides read TGTGCCAGCAGCCACAACCCCCTTACCTATGGCTACACCTTC.

J is TRBJ2-5 and V is TRBV5-4; D might be TRBD1 (6 bases). Germline V lookup: CDR1 SGHNT, CDR2 YYREEE (reference sequence). The V and J ends lost 4 bases and 2 bases respectively, with 12 bases between them. CDR3 length: 14 amino acids. CDR3 coding DNA: TGTGCCAGCAGCCGACAGGACCCTCAAGAGACCCAGTACTTC. Encoded protein: CASSRQDPQETQYF. The entire variable domain, with the rest obtained from reference TRBV5-4 and TRBJ2-5, is as follows: ETGVTQSPTHLIKTRGQQVTLRCSSQSGHNTVSWYQQALGQGPQFIFQYYREEENGRGNFPPRFSGLQFPNYSSELNVNALELDDSALYLCASSRQDPQETQYFGPGTRLLVL.

Many counts were recorded for this clonotype. The V and J genes are TRBV7-8 and TRBJ2-2, with TRBD2 as a possible D gene (5 bases). The CDR3 is 16 residues long. With 5 bases removed from V and 0 bases from J, the gap between germline ends came to 13 bases. Germline V gene lookup returns CDR1 SGHVS and CDR2 FQNEAQ. CDR3 sequence: CASSRLGGPNTGELFF. In DNA form, the CDR3 reads TGTGCCAGCAGCCGTCTTGGAGGACCGAACACCGGGGAGCTGTTTTTT.

As to this clonotype: The CDR3 does not end in the conserved phenylalanine or tryptophan, so this is likely a read error. The rearrangement uses TRBV28 and TRBJ2-7; D is uncertain. CDR3 length equals 11 residues. Germline lookup yields CDR1 MDHEN and CDR2 SYDVKM. Trimming removed 5 bases at V and 3 bases at J, with 5 bases between. The CDR3, as DNA: TGTGCCAGCAGTCTATACTACGAGCAGTACTCC. Its translation is CASSLYYEQYS.

This clonotype was picked up many times. This chain connects TRBV7-2 to TRBJ1-5; 10 bases fit TRBD1. From germline, CDR1 is SGHTA and CDR2 FQGNSA. V was clipped by 3 bases and J by 11 bases; unmatched bases: 4. CDR3 length: 13 amino acids. CDR3 coding DNA: TGTGCCAGCAGCTTGGACAGGGGGGCAGCCCAGCATTTT. Amino acids: CASSLDRGAAQHF.

The V call is TRBV5-4, the J call TRBJ1-1, with 9 bases that match TRBD1. The V segment lost 3 bases and the J segment 5 bases; nucleotides outside the gene matches: 20. CDR3 size: 19 residues. Germline V lookup: CDR1 SGHNT, CDR2 YYREEE (reference sequence). The CDR3 here is CASSSKTNPGTGMGTEAFF. The CDR3 DNA follows: TGTGCCAGCAGCTCAAAAACGAACCCCGGGACAGGGATGGGGACTGAAGCTTTCTTT.

This clonotype was seen only a few times. The chain recombines TRBV28 with TRBJ1-2, with no clear D. Between the trimmed V and J ends, which lost 1 base and 4 bases, there was a span of 7 bases. The V gene's germline CDR1 is MDHEN and CDR2 SYDVKM. CDR3 length equals 13 residues. The CDR3 spells CASSLYLGYGYTF. The CDR3 DNA reads TGTGCCAGCAGTTTATATCTAGGCTATGGCTACACCTTC.

CDR3: CASSLTDALINEKLFF. CDR3 DNA sequence: TGTGCCAGCAGTTTGACCGATGCTCTGATTAATGAAAAACTGTTTTTT. The chain employs TRBV12-3 or TRBV12-4 and TRBJ1-4; no clear D. Trimming took off 3 bases at V and 4 bases at J, with 15 bases between the two ends. The CDR3 consists of 16 residues.

J is TRBJ2-2 and V is TRBV7-1; TRBD2 agrees at 9 bases. TRBV7-1 is classed as an ORF, of uncertain function. The CDR3 has 17 amino acids. The trim removed 3 bases at V and 1 base at J, leaving 6 bases unmatched. The CDR3 DNA sequence: TGTGCCAGCAGCTCCTTGGATAGCGGGAGGAACACCGGGGAGCTGTTTTTT. Its protein is CASSSLDSGRNTGELFF.

This clonotype was found a few times. This chain connects TRBV29-1 to TRBJ2-1; D tentatively fits TRBD1 or TRBD2 (5 bases each). The germline CDR1 and CDR2 sequences are SQVTM and ANQGSEA. The CDR3 is 14 residues long. V dropped 2 bases and J dropped 7 bases, with 15 bases sitting between them. The CDR3: CSVEPGTAYNEQFF. In nucleotides, the CDR3 is TGCAGCGTTGAACCCGGGACGGCTTATAATGAGCAGTTCTTC.

This sequence joins TRBV5-6 and TRBJ2-1; 7 bases align to TRBD2. CDR1 is SGHDT, CDR2 YYEEEE, per germline. CDR3 size: 14 residues. Unmatched junction bases numbered 4, after V lost 2 bases and J lost 5 bases. CDR3 amino acids: CASSLKTSNNEQFF. The DNA of the CDR3 is TGTGCCAGCAGCTTAAAGACTAGCAACAATGAGCAGTTCTTC. Full variable domain (outside the CDR3, taken from reference TRBV5-6 and TRBJ2-1): DAGVTQSPTHLIKTRGQQVTLRCSPKSGHDTVSWYQQALGQGPQFIFQYYEEEERQRGNFPDRFSGHQFPNYSSELNVNALLLGDSALYLCASSLKTSNNEQFFGPGTRLTVL.

The rearrangement joins TRBV12-3 or TRBV12-4 to TRBJ1-5; 8 bases are shared with TRBD1. Germline trimming cut 6 bases from V and 4 bases from J; bases unmatched to any gene: 8. The CDR3 sequence is 15 residues long. The CDR3 DNA follows: TGTGCCAGCAGCCGCTCCGACAGGGGTAATCAGCCCCAGCATTTT. It specifies CASSRSDRGNQPQHF.

This clonotype was recorded many times. This chain links TRBV7-2 with TRBJ1-5, with D tentatively TRBD1 (6 bases). The CDR3 is 18 amino acids. Germline assignment: CDR1 SGHTA and CDR2 FQGNSA. The V gene lost 8 bases and the J gene lost 4 bases, with 27 bases spanning the gap. The CDR3 DNA is TGTGCCAGCGGACTAGGTGGGGGGGCCAGGGGATTAAATCAGCCCCAGCATTTT. Encoded protein: CASGLGGGARGLNQPQHF.

The sample holds many counts of this clonotype. The CDR3 nucleotides read TGTGCCAGCAGTTTAAGGGCGTCCTACCCAGATACGCAGTATTTT. This encodes CASSLRASYPDTQYF. V and J are TRBV12-3 or TRBV12-4 and TRBJ2-3, with D hard to call. The V and J ends lost 2 bases and 4 bases respectively, with 13 bases between them. This CDR3 spans 15 amino acids.